Presented here are 5 T cell receptor beta chains from one specimen sequenced in a study of post-analysis software for immune sequencing data. Their antigens are not known. TCR beta cDNA libraries included unique molecular identifiers. TCRdb ran MiXCR on the PCR reads and lists one entry per CDR3 protein. Among hundreds of thousands of distinct CDR3 sequences listed, 44% were seen once. Study-wide results and caveats: Relative to controls, patients had about 5 TRBV segments at higher frequency, with TRBV5-6, TRBV5-1 and TRBV20-1 among these.

Sequencing was performed on blood. Source of these receptors: a girl aged 10-17 years with multiple sclerosis.

This clonotype has only a few counts. The chain is built from TRBV20-1 and TRBJ2-7; D is uncertain. Germline CDR1 reads DFQATT; CDR2 reads SNEGSKA (reference sequence). V was clipped by 5 bases and J by 7 bases, with 18 bases between them. The CDR3 consists of 13 residues. The CDR3 DNA follows: TGCAGTGCTTCGGACGGTGCGTCCTTGGAGCAGTACTTC. The encoded protein is CSASDGASLEQYF.

The gene calls are TRBV25-1 and TRBJ2-7; D gene unclear. Germline V gives CDR1 MGHDK, CDR2 SYGVNS. V was clipped by 2 bases and J by 1 base, with 9 bases between them. The CDR3 is 14 amino acids. CDR3 residues: CASSEDRPSYEQYF. The CDR3 DNA reads as TGTGCCAGCAGTGAAGACCGACCTTCCTACGAGCAGTACTTC.

This clonotype has a handful of counts. The rearrangement uses TRBV12-3 or TRBV12-4 and TRBJ2-3, with no clear D. The CDR3 has 14 amino acids. V was shortened by 7 bases and J by 0 bases, with 11 bases between the two germline ends. The CDR3 bases are TGTGCCAGCACCCCTCCGGTGAGCACAGATACGCAGTATTTT. Protein product: CASTPPVSTDTQYF.

The chain links TRBV7-8 to TRBJ2-7, with 7 bases aligning to TRBD1. There are 14 residues in the CDR3. Trimming took 5 bases from V and 3 from J; bases not matched to a gene: 7. Germline values: CDR1 SGHVS, CDR2 FQNEAQ. This CDR3 reads CASSQTGVDYEQYF. The CDR3, as DNA: TGTGCCAGCAGCCAAACAGGGGTGGACTACGAGCAGTACTTC. Drawing the rest from reference TRBV7-8 and TRBJ2-7, the complete variable domain is GAGVSQSPRYKVAKRGQDVALRCDPISGHVSLFWYQQALGQGPEFLTYFQNEAQLDKSGLPSDRFFAERPEGSVSTLKIQRTQQEDSAVYLCASSQTGVDYEQYFGPGTRLTVT.

The V call is TRBV9, the J call TRBJ2-1; 8 nucleotides match TRBD1. The germline V gene encodes CDR1 SGDLS and CDR2 YYNGEE. Losses at the gene ends were 0 bases for V and 3 bases for J; bases not matched to a gene: 5. The CDR3 totals 16 residues. The CDR3 loop reads CASSVEDRAVYNEQFF. The CDR3 region has the DNA TGTGCCAGCAGCGTAGAGGACAGGGCAGTCTACAATGAGCAGTTCTTC.